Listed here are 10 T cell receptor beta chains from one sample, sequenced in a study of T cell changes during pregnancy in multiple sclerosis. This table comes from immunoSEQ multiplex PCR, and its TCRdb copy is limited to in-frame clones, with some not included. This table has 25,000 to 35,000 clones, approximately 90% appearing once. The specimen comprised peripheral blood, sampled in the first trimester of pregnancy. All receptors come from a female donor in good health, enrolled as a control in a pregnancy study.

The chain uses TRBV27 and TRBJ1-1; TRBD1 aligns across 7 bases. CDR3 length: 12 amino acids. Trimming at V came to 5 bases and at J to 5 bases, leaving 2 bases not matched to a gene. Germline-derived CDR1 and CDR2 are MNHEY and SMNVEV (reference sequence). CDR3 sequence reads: CASSAGGTEAFF. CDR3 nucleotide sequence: TGTGCCAGCAGTGCAGGGGGAACTGAAGCTTTCTTT.

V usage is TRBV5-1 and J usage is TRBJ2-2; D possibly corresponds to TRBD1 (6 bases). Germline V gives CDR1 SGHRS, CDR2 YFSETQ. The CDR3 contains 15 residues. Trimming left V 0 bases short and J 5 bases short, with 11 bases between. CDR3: CASSLDRVRTGELFF. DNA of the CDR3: TGCGCCAGCAGCTTGGACAGGGTTCGAACCGGGGAGCTGTTTTTT.

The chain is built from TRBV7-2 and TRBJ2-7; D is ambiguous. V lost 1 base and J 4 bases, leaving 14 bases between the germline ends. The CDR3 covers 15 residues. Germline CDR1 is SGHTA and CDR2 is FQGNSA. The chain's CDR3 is CASSLGLGTTYEQYF. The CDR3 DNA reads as TGTGCCAGCAGCTTAGGCTTAGGCACTACGTACGAGCAGTACTTC.

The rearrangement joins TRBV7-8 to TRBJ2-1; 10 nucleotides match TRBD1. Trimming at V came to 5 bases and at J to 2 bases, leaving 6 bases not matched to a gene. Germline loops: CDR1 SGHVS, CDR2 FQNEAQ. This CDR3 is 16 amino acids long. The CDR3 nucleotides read TGTGCCAGCAGCCCGAGGACAGGGGGGCCCTACAATGAGCAGTTCTTC. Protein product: CASSPRTGGPYNEQFF. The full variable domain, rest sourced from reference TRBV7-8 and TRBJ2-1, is GAGVSQSPRYKVAKRGQDVALRCDPISGHVSLFWYQQALGQGPEFLTYFQNEAQLDKSGLPSDRFFAERPEGSVSTLKIQRTQQEDSAVYLCASSPRTGGPYNEQFFGPGTRLTVL.

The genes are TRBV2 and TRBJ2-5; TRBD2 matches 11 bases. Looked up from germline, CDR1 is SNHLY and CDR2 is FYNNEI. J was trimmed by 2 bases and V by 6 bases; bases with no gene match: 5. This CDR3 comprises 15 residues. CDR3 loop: CASRLAGGYQETQYF. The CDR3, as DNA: TGTGCCAGCAGGCTAGCGGGAGGCTATCAAGAGACCCAGTACTTC.

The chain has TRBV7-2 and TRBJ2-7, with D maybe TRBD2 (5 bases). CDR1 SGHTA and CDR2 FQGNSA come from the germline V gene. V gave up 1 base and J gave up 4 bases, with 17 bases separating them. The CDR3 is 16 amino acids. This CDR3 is CASSLDGGGPPYEQYF. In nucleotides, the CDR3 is TGTGCCAGCAGCTTAGATGGAGGCGGACCCCCTTACGAGCAGTACTTC.

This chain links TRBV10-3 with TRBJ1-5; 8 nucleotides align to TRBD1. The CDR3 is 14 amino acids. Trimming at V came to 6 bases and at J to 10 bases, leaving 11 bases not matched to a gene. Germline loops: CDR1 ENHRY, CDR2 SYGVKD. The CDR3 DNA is TGTGCCATCAGCGGGACAGGTAGGATGGATCCCCAGCATTTT. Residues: CAISGTGRMDPQHF.

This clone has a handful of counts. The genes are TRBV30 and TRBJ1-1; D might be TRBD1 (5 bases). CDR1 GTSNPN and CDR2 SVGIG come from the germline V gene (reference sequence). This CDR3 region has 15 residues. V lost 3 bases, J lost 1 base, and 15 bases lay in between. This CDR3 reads CAWRSVGRANTEAFF. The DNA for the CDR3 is TGTGCCTGGAGGTCCGTGGGCAGGGCGAACACTGAAGCTTTCTTT. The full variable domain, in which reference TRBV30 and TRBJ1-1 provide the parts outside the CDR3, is SQTIHQWPATLVQPVGSPLSLECTVEGTSNPNLYWYRQAAGRGLQLLFYSVGIGQISSEVPQNLSASRPQDRQFILSSKKLLLSDSGFYLCAWRSVGRANTEAFFGQGTRLTVV.

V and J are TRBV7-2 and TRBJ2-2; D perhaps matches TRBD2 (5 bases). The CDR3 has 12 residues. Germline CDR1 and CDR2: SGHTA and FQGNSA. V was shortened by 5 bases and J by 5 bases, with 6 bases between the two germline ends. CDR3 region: CASSRGTGELFF. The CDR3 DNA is TGTGCCAGCAGCCGAGGGACCGGGGAGCTGTTTTTT.

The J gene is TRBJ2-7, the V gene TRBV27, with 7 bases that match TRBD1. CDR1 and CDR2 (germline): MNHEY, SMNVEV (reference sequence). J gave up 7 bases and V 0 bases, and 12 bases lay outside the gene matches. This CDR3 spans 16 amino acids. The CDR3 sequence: CASSLSNLGQTGEQYF. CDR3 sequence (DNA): TGTGCCAGCAGTTTATCGAACTTGGGACAGACGGGAGAGCAGTACTTC.